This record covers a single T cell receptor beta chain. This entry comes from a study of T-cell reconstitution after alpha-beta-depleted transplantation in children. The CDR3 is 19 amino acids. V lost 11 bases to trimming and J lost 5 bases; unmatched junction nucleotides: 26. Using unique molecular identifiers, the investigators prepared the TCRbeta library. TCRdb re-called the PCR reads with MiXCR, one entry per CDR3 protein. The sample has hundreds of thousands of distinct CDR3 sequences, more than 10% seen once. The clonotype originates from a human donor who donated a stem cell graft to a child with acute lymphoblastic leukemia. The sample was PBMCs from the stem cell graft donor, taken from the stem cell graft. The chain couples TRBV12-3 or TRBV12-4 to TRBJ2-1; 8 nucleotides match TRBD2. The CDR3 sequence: CAFSQPLAGLGPLDNEQFF. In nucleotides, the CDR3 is TGTGCCTTCAGTCAACCTTTAGCGGGGTTGGGCCCTCTCGACAATGAGCAGTTCTTC.